The 12 T cell receptor beta chains reported below all come from one sample, sequenced in a study of cytomegalovirus exposure and HLA in healthy donors. Use of 60 Vbeta and 13 Jbeta primers characterized the PCR. Produced via immunoSEQ multiplex PCR; TCRdb's table is partial and in-frame only. The sample consists of roughly 120,000 clones, about 73% of them appearing once. Input material: PBMCs. The receptors here all came from a woman aged 40-49 years in good health and CMV-seropositive.

The rearrangement uses TRBV6-5 and TRBJ1-1; no firm D call. This CDR3 contains 11 residues. V was pared by 6 bases and J by 11 bases, with 13 bases between. CDR1 is MNHEY, CDR2 SVGAGI, per germline. Here the CDR3 DNA reads TGTGCCAGCAGCTTCGGACTTGAGGCTTTCTTT. Encoded protein: CASSFGLEAFF.

The rearrangement uses TRBV4-1 and TRBJ2-7, with D possibly matching TRBD2 (6 bases). CDR3 length equals 16 residues. With 0 bases removed from V and 6 bases from J, the gap between germline ends came to 18 bases. CDR1 and CDR2 (germline): MGHRA, YSYEKL. DNA of the CDR3: TGCGCCAGCAGCCAAGAATCCGCGCGGGGCCTCGGCGAGCAGTACTTC. Translated: CASSQESARGLGEQYF.

The V and J genes are TRBV5-1 and TRBJ1-4; the D gene is possibly TRBD1 (6 bases). V was trimmed by 2 bases and J by 3 bases, leaving 11 bases between them. This CDR3 region has 15 residues. Germline values: CDR1 SGHRS, CDR2 YFSETQ. The DNA for the CDR3 is TGCGCCAGCAGCTTAACAGGGCGGGCTAATGAAAAACTGTTTTTT. This gives the protein CASSLTGRANEKLFF.

The rearrangement links TRBV18 to TRBJ1-2, with D unclear. The CDR3 loop spans 16 amino acids. V was clipped by 2 bases and J by 7 bases, with 20 bases between them. Germline-derived CDR1 and CDR2 are KGHSH and LQKENI. In DNA, the CDR3 is TGTGCCAGCTCACCATCTAACGCCCTCACGAGGGTTGGCTACACCTTC. Translating it yields CASSPSNALTRVGYTF.

CDR3 nucleotides: TGTGCCAGCAGCTTAGATGGGACAGGGAACTATGGCTACACCTTC. Residues: CASSLDGTGNYGYTF. The chain uses TRBV7-2 and TRBJ1-2, with 9 bases fitting TRBD1. V was pared by 1 base and J by 2 bases, with 2 bases of the junction left unmatched. The CDR3 consists of 15 residues. Germline V gene sequence: CDR1 SGHTA, CDR2 FQGNSA.

This clone was recorded once. The chain recombines TRBV27 with TRBJ1-4; D possibly corresponds to TRBD1 (5 bases). Germline lookup yields CDR1 MNHEY and CDR2 SMNVEV (reference sequence). V gave up 4 bases and J gave up 5 bases, with 14 bases separating them. The CDR3 totals 15 residues. CDR3 amino acids: CASSSPTAGNEKLFF. In nucleotides, the CDR3 is TGTGCCAGCAGTTCGCCGACAGCGGGGAATGAAAAACTGTTTTTT.

The chain is built from TRBV4-1 and TRBJ1-2; TRBD1 is a possible D gene (6 bases). The CDR3 covers 16 residues. V lost 1 base to trimming and J lost 1 base, with 13 bases between them. From germline, CDR1 is MGHRA and CDR2 YSYEKL. CDR3 sequence reads: CASSQVGEGGNYGYTF. DNA of the CDR3: TGCGCCAGCAGCCAAGTCGGGGAGGGGGGTAACTATGGCTACACCTTC.

This rearrangement joins TRBV7-2 to TRBJ2-5; D is uncertain. The assigned J gene may be wrong: the sequence end matches TRBJ2-7 better. The CDR3 covers 12 residues. Per the germline V gene, CDR1 is SGHTA and CDR2 is FQGNSA. As DNA, the CDR3 is TGTGCCAGCAGCTACGCAGGTATCGAGCAGTACTTC. Amino acids: CASSYAGIEQYF.

This chain uses TRBV5-1 with TRBJ1-2; 10 bases align to TRBD1. Trimming removed 4 bases from V and 7 bases from J; junction bases left unmatched: 7. This CDR3 region has 14 residues. The germline V gene has CDR1 SGHRS and CDR2 YFSETQ. For the CDR3, the DNA is TGCGCCAGCAGCGGGAACCGGGACAGGGGTGGCTACACCTTC. Translated: CASSGNRDRGGYTF. Complete variable domain (other parts from reference TRBV5-1 and TRBJ1-2): KAGVTQTPRYLIKTRGQQVTLSCSPISGHRSVSWYQQTPGQGLQFLFEYFSETQRNKGNFPGRFSGRQFSNSRSEMNVSTLELGDSALYLCASSGNRDRGGYTFGSGTRLTVV.

CDR3 loop: CASSFTSGGADTQYF. In nucleotides, the CDR3 is TGTGCCAGCAGCTTTACTAGCGGGGGGGCAGATACGCAGTATTTT. The chain links TRBV5-4 to TRBJ2-3; 13 bases are shared with TRBD2. The CDR3 has 15 amino acids. J gave up 4 bases and V 2 bases, and 1 base lay outside the gene matches. CDR1 is SGHNT, CDR2 YYREEE, per germline (reference sequence).

The V gene is TRBV6-4, the J gene TRBJ1-5; 7 bases line up with TRBD1. Germline V gene data show CDR1 as MRHNA and CDR2 as SNTAGT. The CDR3 contains 17 residues. V dropped 2 bases and J dropped 0; count of bases not matched to a gene: 7. The CDR3 reads CASSDVGTEDSNQPQHF. The CDR3 DNA is TGTGCCAGCAGTGACGTTGGGACAGAGGATAGCAATCAGCCCCAGCATTTT.

This clone was counted a single time. This sequence joins TRBV7-2 and TRBJ1-1; no firm D call. Per germline, CDR1 SGHTA and CDR2 FQGNSA. CDR3 size: 13 residues. V gave up 5 bases and J gave up 1 base, with 8 bases separating them. CDR3 in amino acids: CASSQARNTEAFF. CDR3 bases: TGTGCCAGCAGCCAGGCTCGGAACACTGAAGCTTTCTTT.